This T cell receptor (beta chain) derives from a study of shared clonotypes between healthy human individuals. Germline values: CDR1 MGHRA, CDR2 YSYEKL. J gave up 6 bases and V 0 bases, and 12 bases lay outside the gene matches. This CDR3 region has 19 residues. Profiling relied on immunoSEQ multiplex PCR, and the TCRdb table lists in-frame clones only, not all of them. Of approximately 2.1 million clones listed, 90% to 95% are singletons. V is TRBV4-1 and J is TRBJ2-2, with TRBD2 matching 11 bases. This clonotype originated in a man younger than 35 in good health. Some clones in this sample may be carry-over from other donors' samples. The specimen sequenced was naive CD4+ T cells from PBMCs. Subset: CD45RA+ positively selected. CDR3 sequence: CASSQDLRASGRRPGELFF. The CDR3 bases are TGCGCCAGCAGCCAAGATTTGAGGGCTAGCGGGAGGCGCCCCGGGGAGCTGTTTTTT.